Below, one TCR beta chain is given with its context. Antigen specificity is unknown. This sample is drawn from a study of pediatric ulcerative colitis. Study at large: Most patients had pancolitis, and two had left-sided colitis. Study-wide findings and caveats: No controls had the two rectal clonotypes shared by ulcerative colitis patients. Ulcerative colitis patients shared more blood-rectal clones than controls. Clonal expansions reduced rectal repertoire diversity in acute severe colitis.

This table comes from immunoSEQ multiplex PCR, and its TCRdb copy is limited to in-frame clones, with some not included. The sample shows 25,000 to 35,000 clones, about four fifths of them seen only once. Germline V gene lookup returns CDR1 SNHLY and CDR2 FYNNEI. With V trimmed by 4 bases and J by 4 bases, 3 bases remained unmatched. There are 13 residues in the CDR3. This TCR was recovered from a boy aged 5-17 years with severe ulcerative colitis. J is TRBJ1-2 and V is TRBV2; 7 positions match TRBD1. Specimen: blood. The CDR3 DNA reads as TGTGCCAGCAGTGGACAGGGCGTCTATGGCTACACCTTC. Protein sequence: CASSGQGVYGYTF.